This record looks at one T cell receptor beta chain sequence and its context. Antigen specificity is unknown. Methotrexate plus calcineurin inhibitor accompanied controls' myeloablative marrow transplants; sampling was 1 year later. Sequenced by immunoSEQ multiplex PCR; TCRdb stores in-frame clones only, minus some. The data contain about 9,800 clones, 70% to 90% of them singletons. The CDR3 consists of 16 residues. CDR1 SGHVS and CDR2 FNYEAQ come from the germline V gene. J lost 11 bases, V lost 0 bases, and 15 bases had no gene match. This record comes from a study of T cells after posttransplantation cyclophosphamide. Study outcomes and limitations: TRB clonality was highly associated with recipient CMV seropositivity and reactivation. Blood and skin or GI T cell repertoires showed limited TRB overlap. Later blood repertoires were often dominated by clones from the donor CD8+ memory compartment.

The sequencing used PBMCs, collected 420 to 450 days after allogeneic stem cell transplant with calcineurin inhibitor and methotrexate. The chain links TRBV7-6 to TRBJ2-5, with TRBD2 identical over 7 bases. The sequence was obtained from a male patient in his 50s who received an allogeneic stem cell transplant from an unrelated donor, was CMV-positive, and had chronic GVHD only. Some T cells may originate from the graft donor. The CDR3 DNA reads as TGTGCCAGCAGCTTAGCTGGGGGGGACCCTATCTACCAGCAGTACTTC. Its translation: CASSLAGGDPIYQQYF.